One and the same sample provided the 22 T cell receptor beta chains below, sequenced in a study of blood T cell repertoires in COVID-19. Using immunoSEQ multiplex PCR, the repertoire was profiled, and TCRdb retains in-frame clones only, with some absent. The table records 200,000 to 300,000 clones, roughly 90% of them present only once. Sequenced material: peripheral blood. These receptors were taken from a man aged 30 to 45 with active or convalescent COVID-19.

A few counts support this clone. The CDR3 nucleotides read TGTGCCAGCAGTCTCGGACAGGGAAGGTATCAGCCCCAGCATTTT. Translation gives CASSLGQGRYQPQHF. The chain employs TRBV2 and TRBJ1-5; 8 positions agree with TRBD1. The germline V gene has CDR1 SNHLY and CDR2 FYNNEI. This CDR3 has 15 residues. V trimming: 5 bases; J trimming: 5 bases; junction bases outside the gene matches: 8.

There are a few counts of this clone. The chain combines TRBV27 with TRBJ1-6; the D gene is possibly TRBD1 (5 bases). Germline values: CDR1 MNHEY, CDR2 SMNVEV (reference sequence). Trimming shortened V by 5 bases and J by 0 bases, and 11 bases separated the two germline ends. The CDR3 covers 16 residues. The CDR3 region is CASSRDFSSYNSPLHF. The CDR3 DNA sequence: TGTGCCAGCAGTCGGGACTTTAGCTCCTATAATTCACCCCTCCACTTT.

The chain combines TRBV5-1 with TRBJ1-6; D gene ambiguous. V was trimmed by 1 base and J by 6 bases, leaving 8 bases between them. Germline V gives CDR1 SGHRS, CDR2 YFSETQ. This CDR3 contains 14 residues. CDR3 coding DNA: TGCGCCAGCAGCTTGAAGGCGGCTAATTCACCCCTCCACTTT. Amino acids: CASSLKAANSPLHF.

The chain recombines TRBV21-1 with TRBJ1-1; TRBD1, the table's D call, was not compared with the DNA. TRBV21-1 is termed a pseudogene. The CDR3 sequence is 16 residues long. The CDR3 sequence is CASSKSRTGVNTEAFF. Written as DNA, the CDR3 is TGTGCCAGCTCAAAAAGTAGGACAGGGGTTAACACTGAAGCTTTCTTT.

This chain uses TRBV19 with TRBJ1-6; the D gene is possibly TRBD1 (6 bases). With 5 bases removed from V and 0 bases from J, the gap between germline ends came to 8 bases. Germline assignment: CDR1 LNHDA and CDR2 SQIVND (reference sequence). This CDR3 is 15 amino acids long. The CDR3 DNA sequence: TGTGCCAGTAGTGAGGACAGCTCCTATAATTCACCCCTCCACTTT. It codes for CASSEDSSYNSPLHF.

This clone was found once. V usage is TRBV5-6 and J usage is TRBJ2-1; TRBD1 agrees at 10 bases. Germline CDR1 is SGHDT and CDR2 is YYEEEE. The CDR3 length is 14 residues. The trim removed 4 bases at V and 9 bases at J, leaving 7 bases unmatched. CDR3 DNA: TGTGCCAGCAGCCGGGGACAGGGGTTCGGTGAGCAGTTCTTC. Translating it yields CASSRGQGFGEQFF.

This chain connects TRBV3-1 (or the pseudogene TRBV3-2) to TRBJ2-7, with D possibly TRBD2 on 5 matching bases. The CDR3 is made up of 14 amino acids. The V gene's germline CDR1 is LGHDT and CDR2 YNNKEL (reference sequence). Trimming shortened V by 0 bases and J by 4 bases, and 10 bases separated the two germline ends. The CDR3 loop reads CASSQEGRDYEQYF. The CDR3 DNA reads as TGTGCCAGCAGCCAAGAGGGTCGGGATTACGAGCAGTACTTC.

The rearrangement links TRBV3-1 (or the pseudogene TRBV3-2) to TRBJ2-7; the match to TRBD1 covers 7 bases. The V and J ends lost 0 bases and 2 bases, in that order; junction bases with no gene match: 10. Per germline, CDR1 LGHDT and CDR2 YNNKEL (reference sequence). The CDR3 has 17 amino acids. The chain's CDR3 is CASSQDLRGTATYEQYF. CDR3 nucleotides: TGTGCCAGCAGCCAAGATTTACGTGGGACAGCAACCTACGAGCAGTACTTC.

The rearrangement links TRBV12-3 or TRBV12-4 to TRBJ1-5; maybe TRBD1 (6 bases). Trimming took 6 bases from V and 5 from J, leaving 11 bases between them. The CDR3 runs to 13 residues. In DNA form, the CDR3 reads TGTGCCAGCAGAATGGGACAAGATCAGCCCCAGCATTTT. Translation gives CASRMGQDQPQHF.

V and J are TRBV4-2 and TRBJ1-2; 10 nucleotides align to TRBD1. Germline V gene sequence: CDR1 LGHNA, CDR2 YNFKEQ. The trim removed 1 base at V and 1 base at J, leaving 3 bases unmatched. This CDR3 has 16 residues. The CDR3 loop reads CASSQVGTGVNYGYTF. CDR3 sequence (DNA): TGTGCCAGCAGCCAAGTCGGGACAGGGGTTAACTATGGCTACACCTTC.

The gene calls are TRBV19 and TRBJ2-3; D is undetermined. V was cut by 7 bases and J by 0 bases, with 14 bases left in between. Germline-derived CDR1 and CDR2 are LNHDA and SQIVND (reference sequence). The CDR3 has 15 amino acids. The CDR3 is CASTLTHSSTDTQYF. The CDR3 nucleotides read TGTGCCAGTACCCTTACCCACAGCAGCACAGATACGCAGTATTTT.

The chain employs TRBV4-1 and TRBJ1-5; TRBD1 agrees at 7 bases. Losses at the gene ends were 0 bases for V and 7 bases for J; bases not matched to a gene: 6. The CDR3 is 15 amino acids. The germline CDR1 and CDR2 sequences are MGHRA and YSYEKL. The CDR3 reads CASSQDEGAGQPQHF. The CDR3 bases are TGCGCCAGCAGCCAAGATGAGGGGGCCGGGCAGCCCCAGCATTTT.

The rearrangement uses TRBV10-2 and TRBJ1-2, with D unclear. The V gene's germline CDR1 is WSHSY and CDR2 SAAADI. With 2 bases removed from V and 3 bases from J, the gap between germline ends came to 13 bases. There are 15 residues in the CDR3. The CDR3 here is CASSERRGWDYGYTF. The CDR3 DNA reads TGCGCCAGCAGTGAGCGCAGAGGGTGGGACTATGGCTACACCTTC.

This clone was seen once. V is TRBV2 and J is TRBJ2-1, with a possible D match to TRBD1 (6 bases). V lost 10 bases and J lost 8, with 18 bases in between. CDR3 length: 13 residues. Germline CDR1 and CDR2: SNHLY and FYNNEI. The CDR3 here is CATTYNRDHEQFF. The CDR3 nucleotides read TGTGCCACAACCTACAACAGGGACCATGAGCAGTTCTTC.

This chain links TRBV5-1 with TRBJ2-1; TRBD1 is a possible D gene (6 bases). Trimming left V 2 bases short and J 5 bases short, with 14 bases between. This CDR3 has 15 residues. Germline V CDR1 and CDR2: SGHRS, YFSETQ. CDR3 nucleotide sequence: TGCGCCAGCAGCTTCACGGACAGCAGCCACAATGAGCAGTTCTTC. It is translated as CASSFTDSSHNEQFF.

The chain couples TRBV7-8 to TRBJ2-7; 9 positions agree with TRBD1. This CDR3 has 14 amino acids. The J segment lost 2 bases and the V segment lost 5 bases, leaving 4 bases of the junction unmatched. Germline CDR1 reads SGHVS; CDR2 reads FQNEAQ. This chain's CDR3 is CASSAGQGTYEQYF. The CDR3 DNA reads TGTGCCAGCAGCGCAGGACAGGGGACCTACGAGCAGTACTTC.

For the CDR3, the DNA is TGTGCCAGCAGCTTTGCCTCACTAGCGGGGGGGACCGGGGAGCTGTTTTTT. This translates into CASSFASLAGGTGELFF. This chain uses TRBV13 with TRBJ2-2; 13 bases map to TRBD2. This CDR3 has 17 amino acids. With V trimmed by 3 bases and J by 5 bases, 6 bases remained unmatched. Germline V gives CDR1 PRHDT, CDR2 FYEKMQ (reference sequence).

The CDR3 here is CASSPKRATNEKLFF. The CDR3 DNA follows: TGTGCCAGCAGCCCGAAAAGAGCAACTAATGAAAAACTGTTTTTT. The rearrangement links TRBV7-2 to TRBJ1-4; D call uncertain. V was pared by 5 bases and J by 0 bases, with 10 bases between. The CDR3 consists of 15 residues. In germline, CDR1 is SGHTA, CDR2 FQGNSA.

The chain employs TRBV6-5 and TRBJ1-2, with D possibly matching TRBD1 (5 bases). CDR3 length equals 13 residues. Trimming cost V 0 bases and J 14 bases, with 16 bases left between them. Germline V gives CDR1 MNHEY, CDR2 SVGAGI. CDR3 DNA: TGTGCCAGCAGTTACTCACAGGAGCGAGCTGGAACCTTC. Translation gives CASSYSQERAGTF.

The CDR3 reads CASSLTLRGYEQYF. CDR3 bases: TGTGCCAGCAGCTTGACCCTCAGAGGATACGAGCAGTACTTC. The chain recombines TRBV5-6 with TRBJ2-7; no clear D gene. The CDR3 is 14 residues long. Per germline, CDR1 SGHDT and CDR2 YYEEEE. With 1 base removed from V and 4 bases from J, the gap between germline ends came to 12 bases.

The CDR3 sequence: CASSSRGRGTTEAFF. DNA for the CDR3: TGTGCCAGCAGCTCCAGGGGGCGCGGGACCACTGAAGCTTTCTTT. This chain links TRBV11-2 with TRBJ1-1, with 8 nucleotides matching TRBD1. Germline V gene lookup returns CDR1 SGHAT and CDR2 FQNNGV. The J segment lost 4 bases and the V segment lost 4 bases, leaving 8 bases of the junction unmatched. CDR3 length: 15 amino acids.

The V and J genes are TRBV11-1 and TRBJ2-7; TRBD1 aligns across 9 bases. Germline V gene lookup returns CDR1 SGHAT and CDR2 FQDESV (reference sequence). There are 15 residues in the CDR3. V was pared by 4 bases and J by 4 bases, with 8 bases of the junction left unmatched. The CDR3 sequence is CASSSGSGTGYEQYF. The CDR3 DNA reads TGTGCCAGCAGCTCGGGGTCCGGGACAGGGTACGAGCAGTACTTC. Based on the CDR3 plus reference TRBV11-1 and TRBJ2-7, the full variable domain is EAEVAQSPRYKITEKSQAVAFWCDPISGHATLYWYRQILGQGPELLVQFQDESVVDDSQLPKDRFSAERLKGVDSTLKIQPAELGDSAMYLCASSSGSGTGYEQYFGPGTRLTVT.